This T cell receptor beta chain was found in a study of blood T cell repertoires in COVID-19 (dated by TCRdb to 2018 to 2020). General notes on the study: Collaborator samples came from the United States, Italy and Spain and covered acute and convalescent phases of COVID-19. The prospective study material was composed of cDNA or gDNA derived from T cells, B-cell-depleted T cells, or PBMCs. Deeply sampled blood TCRbeta repertoires from subjects exposed to, actively infected with, or recovered from COVID-19 were included in the dataset. The repertoires were released in a freely available public database meant as a resource for research on the immune response to SARS-CoV-2. Samples came from the ongoing ImmuneRACE study (first 160 participants) plus 1,254 subjects from 6 global collaborators. Nearly every sample came with metadata listing a de-identified subject ID, COVID-19 status, age in years and sex. Where available, HLA class I and class II types were taken from metadata supplied by the sample provider and were not determined by assay-based typing.

In the prospective study, participants were 18 to 89 years old, resided in about two dozen geographic areas of the United States, and were enrolled through a virtual design. In the prospective study, cohorts were assigned on the basis of participant-reported clinical history obtained from a screening survey and a study questionnaire. For ImmuneRACE Cohort 3, a participant was defined as recovered based on two consecutive negative NP/OP PCR tests, clearance by a healthcare professional, or resolution of symptoms. In the prospective study, whole blood, serum and a nasopharyngeal or oropharyngeal swab were collected from each participant by mobile phlebotomists. Prospective study participants could optionally give additional blood draws and questionnaires over an approximately 2-month period. Prospective study blood samples were shipped either frozen or at room temperature before DNA extraction. CDR1 is given as SGHAT and CDR2 as FQNNGV, both from the germline V gene. Trimming leaves V shorter by 1 base and J shorter by 5 bases, with the junction holding 9 bases beyond the gene matches. The CDR3 covers 16 residues, taking in both the cysteine and the phenylalanine. Only the CDR3 part of the read is kept: 48 bases, read in frame from the first base.

The paper as a whole reports these results and caveats: How much clinical and demographic metadata was included differed by source and by participant, and the metadata was provided uncurated.

In the case of this clone: Its antigen remains unidentified. There are no base qualities to consult, and no much larger clone falls within one base.

TCRbeta CDR3 regions were amplified from genomic DNA using the immunoSEQ Assay, a bias-controlled multiplex PCR. In the source study's methods: The number of nucleated cells in each sample was estimated by amplification of reference gene primers within the assay. Sequence reads were collapsed and filtered to measure the absolute abundance of every unique TCRbeta CDR3 rearrangement. For each sample, productive Simpson clonality was calculated as the square root of Simpson's diversity index over productive rearrangements. TCRdb limited this immuneACCESS table to in-frame rearrangements with V and J called. A share of clones is missing; checked studies link under half to unresolved V genes, and the rest is unexplained. Clone size and the V and J calls come from that table; the DNA yielded D and trimming. The sample table contains around 300,000 clones; only one count was recorded for around 84% of them. The ten largest clones take up 2.5% of the sample.

The sequencing input was PBMCs or T cells enriched from blood (not recorded which). This TCR was sampled from a woman aged 50 to 65 who had recovered from COVID-19. This sequence uses TRBV11-2 and TRBJ2-5; 8 bases in the junction line up with TRBD2. The CDR3 corresponds to CASSLVTGGPGETQYF. The DNA is as follows: TGTGCCAGCAGCTTAGTGACGGGAGGGCCGGGGGAGACCCAGTACTTC.